The 15 T cell receptor beta chains in this list originate from one sample, sequenced in a study of blood T cell repertoires in COVID-19. TCRdb's copy holds only in-frame clones and misses some; the assay was immunoSEQ multiplex PCR. The sample lists roughly 300,000 clones; over 85% were seen once. The material sequenced was peripheral blood. These receptors originate from a woman aged 25-40 years with COVID-19, enrolled during active disease.

V usage is TRBV9 and J usage is TRBJ2-2, with TRBD2 matching 8 bases. With V trimmed by 4 bases and J by 6 bases, 8 bases remained unmatched. The germline gives CDR1 SGDLS, CDR2 YYNGEE. The CDR3 spans 15 residues. The CDR3 nucleotides read TGTGCCAGCAGCCCTGGGACTAGTCGGGCCGGGGAGCTGTTTTTT. It is translated as CASSPGTSRAGELFF.

This sequence joins TRBV9 and TRBJ2-5; D gene ambiguous. The germline gives CDR1 SGDLS, CDR2 YYNGEE. This CDR3 region has 14 residues. Trimming left V 0 bases short and J 2 bases short, with 8 bases between. The CDR3 coding sequence is TGTGCCAGCAGCGTAGGTTACAGTCAAGAGACCCAGTACTTC. Protein product: CASSVGYSQETQYF.

This chain joins TRBV6-5 and TRBJ1-6; D gene ambiguous. The CDR3 totals 16 residues. V lost 4 bases and J lost 0, with 10 bases in between. Germline CDR1 is MNHEY and CDR2 is SVGAGI. The CDR3 is CASSSLQSSYNSPLHF. In DNA, the CDR3 is TGTGCCAGCAGTTCGTTACAGAGCTCCTATAATTCACCCCTCCACTTT.

The V and J genes are TRBV29-1 and TRBJ2-7; 7 nucleotides align to TRBD1. J gave up 2 bases and V 6 bases, and 4 bases lay outside the gene matches. This CDR3 region has 12 residues. Germline CDR1 reads SQVTM; CDR2 reads ANQGSEA. The CDR3 reads CSVSGQPYEQYF. CDR3 DNA sequence: TGCAGCGTCTCGGGACAGCCCTACGAGCAGTACTTC.

This clone was seen only once. The genes are TRBV4-1 and TRBJ2-2; the match to TRBD2 covers 11 bases. This CDR3 is built from 17 residues. The trim removed 3 bases at V and 3 bases at J, leaving 6 bases unmatched. Germline CDR1 reads MGHRA; CDR2 reads YSYEKL. CDR3 sequence reads: CASSQSLAGGYTGELFF. The CDR3, as DNA: TGCGCCAGCAGCCAGTCTTTAGCGGGGGGGTACACCGGGGAGCTGTTTTTT.

The chain recombines TRBV4-2 with TRBJ2-2, with D tentatively TRBD1 (6 bases). Trimming shortened V by 4 bases and J by 6 bases, and 15 bases separated the two germline ends. CDR1 and CDR2 from the germline V gene are LGHNA and YNFKEQ. The CDR3 extends over 15 amino acids. CDR3 amino acids: CASSPSTSGAGELFF. CDR3 sequence (DNA): TGTGCCAGCAGCCCCTCGACTTCAGGGGCCGGGGAGCTGTTTTTT.

This sequence joins TRBV7-2 and TRBJ1-2; 7 bases agree with TRBD1. Germline CDR1 and CDR2: SGHTA and FQGNSA. This CDR3 is built from 13 residues. V lost 3 bases, J lost 8 bases, and 6 bases stayed unmatched. CDR3 sequence: CASSLTGLGGYTF. The CDR3 nucleotides read TGTGCCAGCAGCTTGACAGGGTTGGGAGGCTACACCTTC.

This chain connects TRBV18 to TRBJ1-4, with 7 bases that match TRBD1. The CDR3 loop spans 16 amino acids. After removal of 4 bases from V and 3 bases from J, the junction contained 8 bases not matched to a gene. Germline lookup yields CDR1 KGHSH and CDR2 LQKENI. CDR3 sequence (DNA): TGTGCCAGCTCACTCGGGACAGTTGGAGCTAATGAAAAACTGTTTTTT. It is translated as CASSLGTVGANEKLFF.

The J gene is TRBJ1-5, the V gene TRBV19, with D hard to call. The CDR3 has 14 amino acids. Germline V gives CDR1 LNHDA, CDR2 SQIVND (reference sequence). The V end was cut by 5 bases, the J end by 0 bases, with 8 bases between. The CDR3, as DNA: TGTGCCAGTAGTGACATCTATAGCAATCAGCCCCAGCATTTT. Translating it yields CASSDIYSNQPQHF.

The CDR3 spells CASRGQASNEKLFF. CDR3 in DNA: TGTGCCAGCAGGGGACAGGCCAGTAATGAAAAACTGTTTTTT. This chain joins TRBV2 and TRBJ1-4, with TRBD1 identical over 8 bases. The V segment lost 6 bases and the J segment 4 bases; nucleotides outside the gene matches: 4. The CDR3 length is 14 residues. Germline loops: CDR1 SNHLY, CDR2 FYNNEI.

This sequence joins TRBV11-3 and TRBJ2-2; 8 bases agree with TRBD1. This CDR3 is built from 13 residues. Germline V lookup: CDR1 SGHNT, CDR2 YENEEA. After removal of 5 bases from V and 5 bases from J, the junction contained 1 base not matched to a gene. The CDR3 region has the DNA TGTGCCAGCAGCCGACAGGGGACCGGGGAGCTGTTTTTT. Translation: CASSRQGTGELFF.

The chain couples TRBV6-1 to TRBJ2-4, with a weak D call TRBD2 (6 bases). Germline CDR1 MNHNS, CDR2 SASEGT. This CDR3 spans 16 amino acids. V was shortened by 2 bases and J by 0 bases, with 11 bases between the two germline ends. CDR3: CASSENIAVAKNIQYF. DNA for the CDR3: TGTGCCAGCAGTGAAAATATAGCGGTAGCCAAAAACATTCAGTACTTC.

V gene TRBV27 combines with J gene TRBJ2-2; TRBD2 matches at 7 bases. The V gene end was trimmed by 2 bases and the J gene end by 3 bases; junction bases not matched to a gene: 3. This CDR3 comprises 15 residues. Germline V lookup: CDR1 MNHEY, CDR2 SMNVEV (reference sequence). The chain's CDR3 is CASSLGLADTGELFF. Here the CDR3 DNA reads TGTGCCAGCAGTTTAGGCCTAGCGGACACCGGGGAGCTGTTTTTT.

The sample holds one count of this clone. The V and J genes are TRBV7-6 and TRBJ2-1; TRBD2 might be the D (7 bases). CDR3 length: 16 residues. Germline V CDR1 and CDR2: SGHVS, FNYEAQ. V gave up 0 bases and J gave up 0 bases, with 9 bases separating them. For the CDR3, the DNA is TGTGCCAGCAGCTTAGCGGGGGGGCCCTCCTACAATGAGCAGTTCTTC. Its translation: CASSLAGGPSYNEQFF.

The chain has TRBV9 and TRBJ1-4; TRBD1 aligns across 10 bases. This CDR3 spans 15 amino acids. Germline CDR1 is SGDLS and CDR2 is YYNGEE. The junction had 3 bases not matched to a gene; V was cut back by 1 base and J by 6 bases. The chain's CDR3 is CASSVFGTGDEKLFF. The CDR3 DNA reads as TGTGCCAGCAGCGTATTCGGGACAGGGGATGAAAAACTGTTTTTT.